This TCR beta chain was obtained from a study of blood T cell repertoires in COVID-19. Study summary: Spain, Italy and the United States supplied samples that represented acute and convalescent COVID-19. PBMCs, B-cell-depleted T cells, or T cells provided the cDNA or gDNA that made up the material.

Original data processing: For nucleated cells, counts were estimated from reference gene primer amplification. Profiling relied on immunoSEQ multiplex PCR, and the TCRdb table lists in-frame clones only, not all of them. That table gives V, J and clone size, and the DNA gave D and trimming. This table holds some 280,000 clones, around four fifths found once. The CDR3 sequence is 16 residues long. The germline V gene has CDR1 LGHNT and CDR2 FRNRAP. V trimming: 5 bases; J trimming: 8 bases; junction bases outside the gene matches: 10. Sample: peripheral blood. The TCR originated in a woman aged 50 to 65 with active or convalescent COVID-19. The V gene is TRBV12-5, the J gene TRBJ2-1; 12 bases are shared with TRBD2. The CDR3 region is CASGLEGLAGRHEQFF. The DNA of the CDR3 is TGTGCTAGTGGTCTAGAAGGACTAGCGGGACGCCATGAGCAGTTCTTC.